This record covers a single T cell receptor (beta chain). Its cognate antigen is unknown. Generated by immunoSEQ multiplex PCR, the TCRdb table keeps only in-frame clones and is missing some. The sample includes approximately 44,000 clones, approximately 78% of them seen just once. The data stem from a study of T cell clonotyping in hematopoietic cell transplantation. Study background: Cytoreduction preceded collection of pretransplant recipient samples. Study results and limitations: Pathologically expanded recipient clonotypes increased progressively from day 30 to day 180 as diversity fell. Broader posttransplant TCR repertoire diversity was predicted by graft donor and pretransplant recipient Inverse Simpson Index values. At the given depth, recipient repertoires were over 95% de novo clonotypes.

As to time point: recipient sample about 28 days before transplant, after cytoreduction. Deletions cut 8 bases from V and 9 bases from J, with 17 bases between. The CDR3 is 12 amino acids. Per the germline V gene, CDR1 is SGHAT and CDR2 is FQNNGV. This clonotype was sampled from a man aged 55-75 years with myelodysplastic syndrome. Some clones in this sample may be carry-over from other donors' samples. The source was peripheral blood mononuclear cells, collected before stem cell transplant. This chain links TRBV11-2 with TRBJ2-7; a weak D match, TRBD1 (5 bases). CDR3 loop: CASAQGVFGQYF. The CDR3 DNA sequence: TGTGCCAGCGCACAAGGGGTCTTTGGGCAGTACTTC.